This T cell receptor (beta chain) was documented in a study of chemoradiotherapy in HPV16-positive cancers. Overall study context: Functional T-cell assays on a couple of HPV16-positive patients' cells defined candidate HPV-specific clones and common TCR motifs.

The V gene's germline CDR1 is SSHAT and CDR2 FNYEAQ (reference sequence). Trimming shortened V by 5 bases and J by 6 bases, and 22 bases separated the two germline ends. The CDR3 runs 17 residues. Assay: immunoSEQ multiplex PCR; the TCRdb copy retains only in-frame clones and omits some. There are roughly 9,800 clones in the sample; more than 70% occur only once, and roughly 2.7% lies in the top ten. General study points: HPV-responsive T-cell expansion during chemoradiotherapy was linked to improved recurrence-free survival in HPV16-positive patients. Candidate HPV-specific clones and E7-related TCR motifs grew in tumor during treatment.

Points on this clone: Antigen: not known.

The sample here was blood, taken from a patient who underwent chemoradiotherapy. This receptor was identified in a human donor with HPV-associated anogenital cancer. The chain couples TRBV7-7 to TRBJ2-2, with D perhaps TRBD1 or TRBD2 (7 bases each). The CDR3 bases are TGTGCCAGCAGCCCTAGCGGATCAGGGGGTTATTCCGGGGAGCTGTTTTTT. Its protein product is CASSPSGSGGYSGELFF.